The rows below give T cell receptor beta chains drawn from one sample of a study of blood T cell repertoires in COVID-19. Only in-frame clones appear in the TCRdb table, and some are missing; sequencing was by immunoSEQ multiplex PCR. The sample lists about 200,000 clones, 84% occurring once. Material for sequencing was peripheral blood. These receptors all stem from a man aged 45-65 years with active or convalescent COVID-19. The CDR3 runs from the conserved cysteine through the conserved F or W. D genes are given only for firm matches. Expanded clones get a size class; other rows say once, few or many, or leave the size out.

-	TRBV11-1	-	TRBJ2-2	TGTGCCAGCAGCTACAGGAACACCGGGGAGCTGTTTTTT	CASSYRNTGELFF
-	TRBV6-5	-	TRBJ2-3	TGTGCCAGCGGAAGGACTACCCGAAGGGCAGATACGCAGTATTTT	CASGRTTRRADTQYF
-	TRBV7-2	-	TRBJ1-2	TGTGCCAGCAGCCCACTAATCGAATATGGCTACACCTTC	CASSPLIEYGYTF
TRBD1	TRBV5-4	-	TRBJ2-6	TGTGCCAGCAGCTTTGGACAGGGGACCCCCATCGAGGGGGCCAACGTCCTGACTTTC	CASSFGQGTPIEGANVLTF
TRBD1	TRBV7-2	few	TRBJ2-7	TGTGCCAGCAGCGACCGACAGGGGGAGTACGAGCAGTACTTC	CASSDRQGEYEQYF
TRBD1	TRBV9	-	TRBJ2-3	TGTGCCAGCAGCGTCCGGACAGGGGGCCTAGATACGCAGTATTTT	CASSVRTGGLDTQYF
-	TRBV6-1	-	TRBJ1-5	TGTGCCAGCAGTGAATTTAGAGGTAGCAATCAGCCCCAGCATTTT	CASSEFRGSNQPQHF
-	TRBV9	-	TRBJ2-1	TGTGCCAGCAGCGCCCTCGATCACGGTGAGCAGTTCTTC	CASSALDHGEQFF
-	TRBV28	few	TRBJ2-7	TGTGCCAGCAGCCCGGAGGGGTGGGACGAGCAGTACTTC	CASSPEGWDEQYF
TRBD1	TRBV19	-	TRBJ1-2	TGTGCCAGTACCCAAACAGGGGGGAGGAACTATGGCTACACCTTC	CASTQTGGRNYGYTF
TRBD1	TRBV19	-	TRBJ2-7	TGTGCCAGTAGTGTCGGACAGGTGTCCTACGAGCAGTACTTC	CASSVGQVSYEQYF
-	TRBV6-6	-	TRBJ2-1	TGTGCCAGCAGTTACAACTATGAGCAGTTCTTC	CASSYNYEQFF
TRBD1	TRBV6-5	-	TRBJ2-7	TGTGCCAGCAGGACAGGGGGCGCGGGAGGCGAGCAGTACTTC	CASRTGGAGGEQYF
-	TRBV28	once	TRBJ1-1	TGTGCCAGCAGTCCCCCGGGTGGGACTGAAGCTTTCTTT	CASSPPGGTEAFF
-	TRBV5-4	-	TRBJ2-7	TGTGCCAGCAGCTTGGATTATCGGGGAGAGCAGTACTTC	CASSLDYRGEQYF
-	TRBV6-5	few	TRBJ1-2	TGTGCCAGCAGGGGGGGGGAGGGAGCTGAATATGGCTACACCTTC	CASRGGEGAEYGYTF
-	TRBV15	-	TRBJ2-5	TGTGCCACCAGCAGAGCTCGGGGTTTGGGGGAGACCCAGTACTTC	CATSRARGLGETQYF
-	TRBV7-2	-	TRBJ1-6	TGTGCCAGCAGCCCCCCCGGTTCACCCCTCCACTTT	CASSPPGSPLHF
-	TRBV4-3	-	TRBJ1-2	TGCGCCAGCAGCCAAGGGGGAGAAAACTATGGCTACACCTTC	CASSQGGENYGYTF
-	TRBV14	-	TRBJ2-2	TGTGCCAGCAGCCATGGTCCTGGGGGGGGCCCGGTGGCCGGGGAGCTGTTTTTT	CASSHGPGGGPVAGELFF
-	TRBV5-6	-	TRBJ2-7	TGTGCCAGCAGCCCTAGGGAGGAATACGAGCAGTACTTC	CASSPREEYEQYF
TRBD2	TRBV4-3	-	TRBJ2-1	TGCGCCAGCAGCCAAGAGAGGGCGGGGGGGAATGAGCAGTTCTTC	CASSQERAGGNEQFF